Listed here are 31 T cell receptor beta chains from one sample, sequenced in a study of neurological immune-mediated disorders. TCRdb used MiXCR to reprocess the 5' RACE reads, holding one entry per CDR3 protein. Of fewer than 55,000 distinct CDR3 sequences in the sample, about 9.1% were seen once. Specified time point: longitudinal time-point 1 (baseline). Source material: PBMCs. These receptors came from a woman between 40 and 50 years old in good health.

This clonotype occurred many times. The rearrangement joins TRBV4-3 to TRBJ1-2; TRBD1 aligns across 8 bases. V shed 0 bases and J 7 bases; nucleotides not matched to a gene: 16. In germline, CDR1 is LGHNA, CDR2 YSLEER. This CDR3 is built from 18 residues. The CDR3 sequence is CASSQDRGRTGSTGGYTF. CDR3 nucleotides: TGCGCCAGCAGCCAAGATAGGGGCCGGACAGGGTCTACTGGTGGCTACACCTTC.

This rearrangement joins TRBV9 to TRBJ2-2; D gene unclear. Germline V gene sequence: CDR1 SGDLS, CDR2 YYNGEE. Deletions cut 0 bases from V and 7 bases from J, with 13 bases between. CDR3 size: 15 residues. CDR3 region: CASSVGGSRNGELFF. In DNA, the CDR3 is TGTGCCAGCAGCGTAGGGGGTAGCAGGAACGGGGAGCTGTTTTTT.

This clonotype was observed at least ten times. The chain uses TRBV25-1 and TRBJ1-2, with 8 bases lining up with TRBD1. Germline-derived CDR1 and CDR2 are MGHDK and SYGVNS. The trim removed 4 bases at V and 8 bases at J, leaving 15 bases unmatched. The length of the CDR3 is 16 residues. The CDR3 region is CASSAPGGSYVGGYTF. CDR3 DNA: TGTGCCAGCAGTGCCCCAGGGGGCAGCTACGTGGGGGGCTACACCTTC.

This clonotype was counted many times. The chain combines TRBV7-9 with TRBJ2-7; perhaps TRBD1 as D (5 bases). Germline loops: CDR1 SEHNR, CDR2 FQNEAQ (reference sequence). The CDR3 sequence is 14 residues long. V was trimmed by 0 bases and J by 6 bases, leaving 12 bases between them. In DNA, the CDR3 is TGTGCCAGCAGCTTAGCAGGGTTTCAGGGCGAGCAGTACTTC. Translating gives CASSLAGFQGEQYF.

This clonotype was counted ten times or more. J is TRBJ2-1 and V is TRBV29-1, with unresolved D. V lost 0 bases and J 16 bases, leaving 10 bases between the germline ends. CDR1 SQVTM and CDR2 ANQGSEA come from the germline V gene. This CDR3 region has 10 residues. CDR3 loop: CSVEDSLVFF. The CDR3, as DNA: TGCAGCGTTGAAGATTCCCTAGTATTCTTC.

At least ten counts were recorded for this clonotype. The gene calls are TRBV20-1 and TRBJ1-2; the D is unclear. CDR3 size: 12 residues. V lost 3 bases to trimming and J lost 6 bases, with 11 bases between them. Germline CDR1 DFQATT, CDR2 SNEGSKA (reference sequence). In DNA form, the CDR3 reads TGCAGTGCTAGGTTCCGGGAGAATGGCTACACCTTC. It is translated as CSARFRENGYTF.

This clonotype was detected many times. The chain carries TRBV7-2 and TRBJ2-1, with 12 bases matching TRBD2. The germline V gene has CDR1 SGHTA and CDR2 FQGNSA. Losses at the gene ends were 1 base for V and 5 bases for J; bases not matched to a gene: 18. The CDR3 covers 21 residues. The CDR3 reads CASSLGLGLAGGPGADNEQFF. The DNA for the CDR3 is TGTGCCAGCAGCTTAGGTTTAGGGCTAGCGGGGGGGCCTGGGGCCGACAATGAGCAGTTCTTC. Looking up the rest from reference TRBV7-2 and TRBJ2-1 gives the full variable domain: GAGVSQSPSNKVTEKGKDVELRCDPISGHTALYWYRQSLGQGLEFLIYFQGNSAPDKSGLPSDRFSAERTGGSVSTLTIQRTQQEDSAVYLCASSLGLGLAGGPGADNEQFFGPGTRLTVL.

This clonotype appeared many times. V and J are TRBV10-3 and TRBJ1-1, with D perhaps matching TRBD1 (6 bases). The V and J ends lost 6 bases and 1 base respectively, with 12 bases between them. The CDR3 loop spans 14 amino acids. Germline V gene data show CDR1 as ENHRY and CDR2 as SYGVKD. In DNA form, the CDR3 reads TGTGCCATCAGGGCGGGACACTCGAACACTGAAGCTTTCTTT. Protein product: CAIRAGHSNTEAFF.

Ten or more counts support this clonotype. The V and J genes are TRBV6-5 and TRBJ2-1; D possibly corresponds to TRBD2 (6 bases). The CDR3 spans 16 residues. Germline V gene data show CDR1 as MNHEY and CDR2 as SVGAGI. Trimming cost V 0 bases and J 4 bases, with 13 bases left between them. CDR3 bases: TGTGCCAGCAGTTACTCCGCGGGACGGATTTACAATGAGCAGTTCTTC. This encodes CASSYSAGRIYNEQFF.

The CDR3 DNA reads TGTGCCAGCAGCGGCCAGAACACTGAAGCTTTCTTT. Protein product: CASSGQNTEAFF. V usage is TRBV7-9 and J usage is TRBJ1-1, with unresolved D. V lost 5 bases to trimming and J lost 1 base, with 5 bases between them. Germline V lookup: CDR1 SEHNR, CDR2 FQNEAQ (reference sequence). The CDR3 consists of 12 residues.

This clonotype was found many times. The CDR3 here is CSGEGGSRVYEQFF. The CDR3 DNA is TGCAGTGGAGAGGGCGGGAGCAGGGTCTATGAGCAGTTCTTC. The V gene is TRBV20-1, the J gene TRBJ2-1; TRBD2 matches at 7 bases. Trimming at V came to 7 bases and at J to 8 bases, leaving 14 bases not matched to a gene. The CDR3 runs 14 residues. Germline V gene lookup returns CDR1 DFQATT and CDR2 SNEGSKA (reference sequence).

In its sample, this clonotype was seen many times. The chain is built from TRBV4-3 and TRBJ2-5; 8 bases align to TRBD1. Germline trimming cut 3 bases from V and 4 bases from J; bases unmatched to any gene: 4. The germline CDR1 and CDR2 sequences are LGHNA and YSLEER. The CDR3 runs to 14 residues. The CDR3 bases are TGCGCCAGCAGCCAGGGACAGGAGGGAGAGACCCAGTACTTC. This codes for CASSQGQEGETQYF.

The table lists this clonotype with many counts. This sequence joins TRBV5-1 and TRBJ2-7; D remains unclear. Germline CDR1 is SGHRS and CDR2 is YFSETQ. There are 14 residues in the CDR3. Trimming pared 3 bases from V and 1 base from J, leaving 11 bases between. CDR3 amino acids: CASSSWTDSYEQYF. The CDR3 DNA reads TGCGCCAGCAGCTCCTGGACCGATTCCTACGAGCAGTACTTC.

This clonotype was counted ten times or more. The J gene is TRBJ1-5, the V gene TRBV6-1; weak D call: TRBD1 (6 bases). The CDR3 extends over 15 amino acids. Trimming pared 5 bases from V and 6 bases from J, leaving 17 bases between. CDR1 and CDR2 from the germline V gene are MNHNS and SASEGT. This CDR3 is CASSLTGQAGQPQHF. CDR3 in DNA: TGTGCCAGCAGTTTGACAGGCCAGGCGGGTCAGCCCCAGCATTTT.

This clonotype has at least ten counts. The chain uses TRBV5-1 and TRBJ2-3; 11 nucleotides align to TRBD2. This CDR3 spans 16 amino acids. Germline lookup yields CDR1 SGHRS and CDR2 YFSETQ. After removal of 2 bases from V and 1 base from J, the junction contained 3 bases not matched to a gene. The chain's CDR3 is CASSFLTSGGTDTQYF. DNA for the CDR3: TGCGCCAGCAGCTTTCTGACTAGCGGGGGCACAGATACGCAGTATTTT.

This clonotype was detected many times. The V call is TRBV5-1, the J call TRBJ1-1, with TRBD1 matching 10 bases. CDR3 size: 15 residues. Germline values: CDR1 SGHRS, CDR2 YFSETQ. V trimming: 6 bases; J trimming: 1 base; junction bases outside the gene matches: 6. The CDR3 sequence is CASTVGDRGNTEAFF. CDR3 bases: TGCGCCAGCACCGTGGGGGACAGGGGGAACACTGAAGCTTTCTTT.

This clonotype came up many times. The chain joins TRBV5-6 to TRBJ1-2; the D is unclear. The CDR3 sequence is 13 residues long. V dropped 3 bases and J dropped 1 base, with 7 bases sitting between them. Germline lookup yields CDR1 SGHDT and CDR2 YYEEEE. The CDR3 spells CASSSDFNYGYTF. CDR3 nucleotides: TGTGCCAGCAGCTCAGATTTTAACTATGGCTACACCTTC.

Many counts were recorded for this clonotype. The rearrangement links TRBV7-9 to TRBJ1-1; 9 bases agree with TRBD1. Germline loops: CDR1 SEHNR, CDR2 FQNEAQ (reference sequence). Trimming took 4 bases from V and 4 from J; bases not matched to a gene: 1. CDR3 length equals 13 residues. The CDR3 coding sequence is TGTGCCAGCAGCTCGGACAGGGGCACTGAAGCTTTCTTT. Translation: CASSSDRGTEAFF.

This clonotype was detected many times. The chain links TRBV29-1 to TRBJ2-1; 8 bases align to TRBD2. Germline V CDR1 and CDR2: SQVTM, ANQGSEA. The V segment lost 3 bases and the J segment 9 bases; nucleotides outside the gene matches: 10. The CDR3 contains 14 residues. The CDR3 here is CSVDVGSSGPEQFF. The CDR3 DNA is TGCAGCGTTGATGTAGGGTCTAGCGGGCCTGAGCAGTTCTTC.

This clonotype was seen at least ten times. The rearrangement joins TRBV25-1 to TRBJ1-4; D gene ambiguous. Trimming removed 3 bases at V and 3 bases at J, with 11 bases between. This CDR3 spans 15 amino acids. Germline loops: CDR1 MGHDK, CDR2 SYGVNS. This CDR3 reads CASSDQRRANEKLFF. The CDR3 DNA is TGTGCCAGCAGTGATCAGAGGCGGGCTAATGAAAAACTGTTTTTT.

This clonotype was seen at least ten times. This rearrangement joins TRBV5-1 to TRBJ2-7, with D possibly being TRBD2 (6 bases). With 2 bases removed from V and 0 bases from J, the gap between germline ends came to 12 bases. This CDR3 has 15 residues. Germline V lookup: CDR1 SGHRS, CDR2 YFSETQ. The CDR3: CASSFTSAGSYEQYF. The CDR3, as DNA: TGCGCCAGCAGCTTCACCTCAGCGGGCTCCTACGAGCAGTACTTC.

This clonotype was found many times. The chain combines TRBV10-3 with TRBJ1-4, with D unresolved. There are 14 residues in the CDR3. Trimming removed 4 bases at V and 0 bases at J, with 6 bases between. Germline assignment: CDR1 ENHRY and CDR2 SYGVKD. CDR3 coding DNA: TGTGCCATCAGTGCTGAAGCAACTAATGAAAAACTGTTTTTT. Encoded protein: CAISAEATNEKLFF.

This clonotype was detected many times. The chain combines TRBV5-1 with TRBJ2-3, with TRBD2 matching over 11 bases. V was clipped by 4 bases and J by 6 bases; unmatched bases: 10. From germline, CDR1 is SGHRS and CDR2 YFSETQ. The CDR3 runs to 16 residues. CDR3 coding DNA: TGCGCCAGCAGCCCTACTAGCGGGGGCCTCCGGGATACGCAGTATTTT. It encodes CASSPTSGGLRDTQYF.

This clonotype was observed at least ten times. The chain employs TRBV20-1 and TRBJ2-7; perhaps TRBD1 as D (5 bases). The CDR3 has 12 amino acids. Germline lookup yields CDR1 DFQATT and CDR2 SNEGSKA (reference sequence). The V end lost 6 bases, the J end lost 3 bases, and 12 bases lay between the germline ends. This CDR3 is CSARQKDYEQYF. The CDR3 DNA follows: TGCAGTGCCAGACAGAAAGACTACGAGCAGTACTTC.

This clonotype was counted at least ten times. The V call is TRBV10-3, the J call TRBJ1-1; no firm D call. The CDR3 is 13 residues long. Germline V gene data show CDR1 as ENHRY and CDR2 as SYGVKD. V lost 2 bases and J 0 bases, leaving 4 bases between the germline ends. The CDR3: CAISEDMNTEAFF. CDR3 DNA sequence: TGTGCCATCAGTGAGGACATGAACACTGAAGCTTTCTTT.

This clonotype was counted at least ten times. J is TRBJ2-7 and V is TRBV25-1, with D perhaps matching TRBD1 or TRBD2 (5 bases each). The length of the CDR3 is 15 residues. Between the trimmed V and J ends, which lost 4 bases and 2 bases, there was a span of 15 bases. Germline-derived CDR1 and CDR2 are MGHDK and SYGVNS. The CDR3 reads CASSGQGVGTYEQYF. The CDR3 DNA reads TGTGCCAGCAGTGGCCAGGGAGTGGGTACCTACGAGCAGTACTTC.

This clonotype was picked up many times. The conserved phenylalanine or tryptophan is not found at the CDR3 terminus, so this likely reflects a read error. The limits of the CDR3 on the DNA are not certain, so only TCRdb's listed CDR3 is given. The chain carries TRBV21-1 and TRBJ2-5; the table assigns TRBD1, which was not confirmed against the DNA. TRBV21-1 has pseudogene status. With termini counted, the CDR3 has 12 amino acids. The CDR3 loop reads CASSAIFSPVSS.

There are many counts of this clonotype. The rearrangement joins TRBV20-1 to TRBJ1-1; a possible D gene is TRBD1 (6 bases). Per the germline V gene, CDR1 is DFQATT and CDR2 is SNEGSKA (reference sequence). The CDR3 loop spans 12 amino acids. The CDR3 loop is CRGGRRSTEAFF. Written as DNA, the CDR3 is TGCAGGGGGGGCCGGAGGAGCACTGAAGCTTTCTTT.

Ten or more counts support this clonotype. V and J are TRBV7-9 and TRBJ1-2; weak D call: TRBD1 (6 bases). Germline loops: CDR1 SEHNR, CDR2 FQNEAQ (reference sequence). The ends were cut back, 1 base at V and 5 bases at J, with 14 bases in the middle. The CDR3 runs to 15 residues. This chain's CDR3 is CASSLVGGLGYGYTF. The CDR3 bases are TGTGCCAGCAGCTTAGTAGGGGGGCTTGGTTATGGCTACACCTTC.

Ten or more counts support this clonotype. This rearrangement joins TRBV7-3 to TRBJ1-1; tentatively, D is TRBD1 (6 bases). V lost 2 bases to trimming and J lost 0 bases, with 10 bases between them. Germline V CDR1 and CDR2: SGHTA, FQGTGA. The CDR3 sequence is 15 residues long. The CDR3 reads CASSLGGALNTEAFF. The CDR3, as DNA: TGTGCCAGCAGCTTAGGGGGGGCTCTGAACACTGAAGCTTTCTTT. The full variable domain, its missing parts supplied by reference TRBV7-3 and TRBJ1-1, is GAGVSQTPSNKVTEKGKYVELRCDPISGHTALYWYRQSLGQGPEFLIYFQGTGAADDSGLPNDRFFAVRPEGSVSTLKIQRTERGDSAVYLCASSLGGALNTEAFFGQGTRLTVV.

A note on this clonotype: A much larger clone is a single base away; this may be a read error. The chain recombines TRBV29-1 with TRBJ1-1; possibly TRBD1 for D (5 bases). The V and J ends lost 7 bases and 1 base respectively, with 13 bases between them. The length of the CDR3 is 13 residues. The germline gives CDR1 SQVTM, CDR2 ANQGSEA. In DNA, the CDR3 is TGCAGCGGACAGACAGAGTCGAACACTGAAGCTTTCTTT. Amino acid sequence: CSGQTESNTEAFF.